Below, 24 T cell receptor beta chains from the same sample are listed, as sequenced in a study of cytomegalovirus exposure and HLA in healthy donors. Use of 60 Vbeta and 13 Jbeta primers characterized the PCR. Profiling relied on immunoSEQ multiplex PCR, and the TCRdb table lists in-frame clones only, not all of them. Altogether about 140,000 clones are present, 76% being singletons, with the ten largest covering roughly 1.9%. Sequenced sample: PBMCs. The receptor set was obtained from a man between 40 and 49 years old in good health and CMV-seronegative.

This chain uses TRBV5-1 with TRBJ2-7; maybe TRBD1 (5 bases). In germline, CDR1 is SGHRS, CDR2 YFSETQ. With 0 bases removed from V and 2 bases from J, the gap between germline ends came to 9 bases. The length of the CDR3 is 14 residues. The CDR3 DNA follows: TGCGCCAGCAGCTTGGATCGGACAACCTACGAGCAGTACTTC. Translation: CASSLDRTTYEQYF.

This chain uses TRBV30 with TRBJ1-4, with D perhaps TRBD1 (5 bases). Germline lookup yields CDR1 GTSNPN and CDR2 SVGIG (reference sequence). V lost 0 bases and J 7 bases, leaving 21 bases between the germline ends. There are 17 residues in the CDR3. The CDR3 nucleotides read TGTGCCTGGAGTGTCCCCCCGGCGTCAGGGCGGGGTGAAAAACTGTTTTTT. Its translation: CAWSVPPASGRGEKLFF.

The chain combines TRBV27 with TRBJ1-5, with TRBD1 as a possible D gene (6 bases). Trimming cost V 7 bases and J 2 bases, with 12 bases left between them. CDR1 and CDR2 (germline): MNHEY, SMNVEV (reference sequence). The CDR3 runs to 14 residues. In DNA form, the CDR3 reads TGTGCCAGCACCCTAAGACAGGGCAATCAGCCCCAGCATTTT. The encoded protein is CASTLRQGNQPQHF.

This clone was seen a handful of times. The chain uses TRBV5-1 and TRBJ2-1; TRBD1 matches 8 bases. V was pared by 0 bases and J by 2 bases, with 1 base of the junction left unmatched. From germline, CDR1 is SGHRS and CDR2 YFSETQ. This CDR3 comprises 15 residues. The DNA of the CDR3 is TGCGCCAGCAGCTTGGAGACAGGGGCCTACAATGAGCAGTTCTTC. Translating it yields CASSLETGAYNEQFF.

As to this clone: An end of the junction does not agree with germline; a read error may underlie this. This sequence joins TRBV7-3 and TRBJ2-2; TRBD1 matches at 7 bases. The CDR3 has 15 amino acids. Per the germline V gene, CDR1 is SGHTA and CDR2 is FQGTGA. The CDR3 nucleotides read TGTGCCAGCGGCGATGACAGGGCGGGCACCGGGAAGCTGTTTTTT. Amino acid sequence: CASGDDRAGTGKLFF. Using reference TRBV7-3 and TRBJ2-2 for the parts outside the CDR3, the full variable domain is GAGVSQTPSNKVTEKGKYVELRCDPISGHTALYWYRQSLGQGPEFLIYFQGTGAADDSGLPNDRFFAVRPEGSVSTLKIQRTERGDSAVYLCASGDDRAGTGKLFFGEGSRLTVL.

This sequence joins TRBV7-2 and TRBJ1-5; D is unresolved. This CDR3 comprises 12 residues. V was shortened by 5 bases and J by 8 bases, with 10 bases between the two germline ends. From germline, CDR1 is SGHTA and CDR2 FQGNSA. CDR3 amino acids: CASSQPGEPQHF. DNA of the CDR3: TGTGCCAGCAGCCAGCCCGGGGAGCCCCAGCATTTT. Full variable domain (remainder filled in from reference TRBV7-2 and TRBJ1-5): GAGVSQSPSNKVTEKGKDVELRCDPISGHTALYWYRQSLGQGLEFLIYFQGNSAPDKSGLPSDRFSAERTGGSVSTLTIQRTQQEDSAVYLCASSQPGEPQHFGDGTRLSIL.

The chain has TRBV6-5 and TRBJ1-2, with TRBD1 matching 8 bases. This CDR3 has 15 residues. CDR1 is MNHEY, CDR2 SVGAGI, per germline. The V and J ends lost 4 bases and 4 bases, in that order; junction bases with no gene match: 8. CDR3: CASSLRSDRGYGYTF. The CDR3 region has the DNA TGTGCCAGCAGTTTACGATCAGACAGGGGCTATGGCTACACCTTC.

This clone was recorded once. The chain employs TRBV18 and TRBJ2-7; perhaps TRBD2 as D (5 bases). The V gene's germline CDR1 is KGHSH and CDR2 LQKENI. Trimming took off 0 bases at V and 3 bases at J, with 12 bases between the two ends. The CDR3 covers 15 residues. CDR3 DNA sequence: TGTGCCAGCTCACCACCTGGGGTAGGGAGCTACGAGCAGTACTTC. Translating gives CASSPPGVGSYEQYF.

This clone was found once. This chain uses TRBV2 with TRBJ1-5; possibly TRBD1 for D (6 bases). Germline V gives CDR1 SNHLY, CDR2 FYNNEI. This CDR3 has 15 amino acids. V was pared by 7 bases and J by 1 base, with 14 bases between. The CDR3, as DNA: TGTGCCAGCAAAAGCCCAGGGGAAAGCAATCAGCCCCAGCATTTT. Translated: CASKSPGESNQPQHF.

The chain recombines TRBV11-3 with TRBJ2-2, with D possibly TRBD1 on 6 matching bases. Trimming shortened V by 8 bases and J by 6 bases, and 13 bases separated the two germline ends. The V gene's germline CDR1 is SGHNT and CDR2 YENEEA. The CDR3 is 13 amino acids. The CDR3 region is CASSSNRAGELFF. CDR3 nucleotides: TGTGCCAGCTCCTCCAACAGGGCCGGGGAGCTGTTTTTT.

Points on this clone: Other DNA sequences in the same sample also yield this CDR3. CDR3 bases: TGTGCCAGCCCCTCGGGACAGGGGTCCTACGAGCAGTACTTC. This encodes CASPSGQGSYEQYF. This chain uses TRBV28 with TRBJ2-7; 10 bases match TRBD1. The CDR3 is 14 amino acids. With 8 bases clipped from V and 1 base from J, the junction kept 5 bases outside the gene matches. Germline V gives CDR1 MDHEN, CDR2 SYDVKM.

The chain links TRBV4-3 to TRBJ2-4; D perhaps matches TRBD2 (6 bases). The germline CDR1 and CDR2 sequences are LGHNA and YSLEER. With 4 bases removed from V and 8 bases from J, the gap between germline ends came to 21 bases. The CDR3 is made up of 16 amino acids. The CDR3 DNA is TGCGCCAGCAGCCGCGGGACCTTGGTGCCCGTGGACATTCAGTACTTC. Amino acids: CASSRGTLVPVDIQYF.

V gene TRBV27 combines with J gene TRBJ2-7; TRBD2 matches at 7 bases. There are 14 residues in the CDR3. Losses at the gene ends were 5 bases for V and 7 bases for J; bases not matched to a gene: 11. Germline V gives CDR1 MNHEY, CDR2 SMNVEV (reference sequence). CDR3 protein: CASSPVVQGGEQYF. CDR3 in DNA: TGTGCCAGCAGTCCCGTGGTGCAGGGAGGGGAGCAGTACTTC.

CDR3 protein: CASSLQDFNEQFF. The CDR3 DNA reads TGTGCCAGCAGTCTTCAAGACTTCAATGAGCAGTTCTTC. V gene TRBV28 combines with J gene TRBJ2-1; D gene ambiguous. V dropped 5 bases and J dropped 6 bases, with 11 bases sitting between them. The CDR3 covers 13 residues. The germline CDR1 and CDR2 sequences are MDHEN and SYDVKM.

The chain combines TRBV30 with TRBJ1-6; the match to TRBD1 covers 8 bases. CDR3 length: 15 amino acids. Germline CDR1 is GTSNPN and CDR2 is SVGIG (reference sequence). With 0 bases clipped from V and 7 bases from J, the junction kept 5 bases outside the gene matches. Here the CDR3 DNA reads TGTGCCTGGAGTGTGAGTGGACAGGGAAATTCACCCCTCCACTTT. Translating gives CAWSVSGQGNSPLHF. Supplemented by reference TRBV30 and TRBJ1-6, the full variable domain reads SQTIHQWPATLVQPVGSPLSLECTVEGTSNPNLYWYRQAAGRGLQLLFYSVGIGQISSEVPQNLSASRPQDRQFILSSKKLLLSDSGFYLCAWSVSGQGNSPLHFGNGTRLTVT.

The J gene is TRBJ1-1, the V gene TRBV6-5; 7 bases match TRBD1. The germline gives CDR1 MNHEY, CDR2 SVGAGI. The CDR3 contains 13 residues. The ends lost 2 bases at V and 7 bases at J; junction bases unmatched: 4. In nucleotides, the CDR3 is TGTGCCAGCAGTTACCAGTACAGGGGTGAAGCTTTCTTT. It yields the protein CASSYQYRGEAFF.

The J gene is TRBJ2-7, the V gene TRBV5-6, with 10 bases that match TRBD1. Trimming removed 2 bases from V and 2 bases from J; junction bases left unmatched: 1. From germline, CDR1 is SGHDT and CDR2 YYEEEE. The CDR3 loop spans 14 amino acids. The CDR3 is CASSFGTGAYEQYF. DNA of the CDR3: TGTGCCAGCAGCTTCGGGACAGGGGCCTACGAGCAGTACTTC.

This chain uses TRBV7-9 with TRBJ2-5; a weak D match, TRBD1 (8 bases). CDR1 SEHNR and CDR2 FQNEAQ come from the germline V gene (reference sequence). V was shortened by 4 bases and J by 0 bases, with 15 bases between the two germline ends. The CDR3 consists of 16 residues. The CDR3 sequence is CASSSTGGGYQETQYF. In DNA form, the CDR3 reads TGTGCCAGCAGCTCCACAGGGGGGGGGTACCAAGAGACCCAGTACTTC.

The chain has TRBV11-2 and TRBJ2-7; 7 bases are a match to TRBD1. CDR3 length: 13 residues. J lost 3 bases, V lost 2 bases, and 1 base had no gene match. Germline V gives CDR1 SGHAT, CDR2 FQNNGV. In DNA, the CDR3 is TGTGCCAGCAGCTTACGGGACAGCTACGAGCAGTACTTC. Amino acids: CASSLRDSYEQYF.

V usage is TRBV27 and J usage is TRBJ2-5; TRBD2 matches 9 bases. The better agreement between TRBJ2-7 and the DNA end casts doubt on the J call. The length of the CDR3 is 16 residues. Germline lookup yields CDR1 MNHEY and CDR2 SMNVEV (reference sequence). This chain's CDR3 is CASSLGGLAGPYEQYF. The CDR3 bases are TGTGCCAGCAGTTTAGGGGGGCTAGCGGGACCCTACGAGCAGTACTTC.

V usage is TRBV28 and J usage is TRBJ2-7; 7 nucleotides agree with TRBD2. Germline V CDR1 and CDR2: MDHEN, SYDVKM. V lost 4 bases, J lost 3 bases, and 9 bases stayed unmatched. This CDR3 is built from 15 residues. The DNA for the CDR3 is TGTGCCAGCAGTTCAGGCTGGGGGGGATACTACGAGCAGTACTTC. Translated, it gives CASSSGWGGYYEQYF.

The J gene is TRBJ1-2, the V gene TRBV7-8, with D possibly being TRBD1 (6 bases). The V and J ends lost 4 bases and 8 bases respectively, with 17 bases between them. This CDR3 is built from 14 residues. Germline values: CDR1 SGHVS, CDR2 FQNEAQ. The CDR3 sequence: CASSSSTGLGGYTF. DNA for the CDR3: TGTGCCAGCAGCTCCTCGACAGGCCTAGGCGGCTACACCTTC.

The CDR3 sequence: CASKPGQGGNQPQHF. The CDR3, as DNA: TGTGCCAGCAAACCGGGACAGGGCGGCAATCAGCCCCAGCATTTT. This chain uses TRBV28 with TRBJ1-5, with 9 bases lining up with TRBD1. The germline gives CDR1 MDHEN, CDR2 SYDVKM. The V and J ends lost 7 bases and 2 bases, in that order; junction bases with no gene match: 6. This CDR3 spans 15 amino acids.

The genes are TRBV19 and TRBJ2-1; perhaps TRBD2 as D (6 bases). Germline values: CDR1 LNHDA, CDR2 SQIVND (reference sequence). This CDR3 has 15 residues. V gave up 3 bases and J gave up 1 base, with 10 bases separating them. The CDR3 loop is CASSMRGASYNEQFF. In nucleotides, the CDR3 is TGTGCCAGTAGTATGCGCGGGGCGTCCTACAATGAGCAGTTCTTC. The variable domain in full, completed from reference TRBV19 and TRBJ2-1, reads DGGITQSPKYLFRKEGQNVTLSCEQNLNHDAMYWYRQDPGQGLRLIYYSQIVNDFQKGDIAEGYSVSREKKESFPLTVTSAQKNPTAFYLCASSMRGASYNEQFFGPGTRLTVL.